This T cell receptor beta chain derives from a study of T cell responses to AZD1222 COVID-19 vaccine. Study-wide points: Once two AZD1222 doses were given, Spike-specific TCR breadth and depth went up. Spike-spanning, vaccine-associated CD4 TCRs were dominant at 160-218 and 743-854. It was only a handful of AZD1222 recipients who were seropositive at baseline. White British ancestry dominated among donors, who included more females, and clonal diversity was possibly underestimated.

Here immunoSEQ multiplex PCR was the method, and the copy in TCRdb shows in-frame clones only, minus some. The table has 110,000 to 150,000 clones, about 93% seen once; the top ten hold about 5.1%. A word on this clone: Its antigen is undetermined.

The CDR3 consists of 13 residues. The V gene lost 6 bases and the J gene lost 7 bases, with 13 bases spanning the gap. This TCR was recovered from an adult in good health. The sample was peripheral blood, taken on day 0 of AZD1222 vaccination. The chain links TRBV12-3 or TRBV12-4 to TRBJ1-5; D gene unclear. CDR3 residues: CASSLMVGQPQHF. In DNA form, the CDR3 reads TGTGCCAGCAGCCTGATGGTCGGCCAGCCCCAGCATTTT.